This T cell receptor beta chain was captured in a study of T-cell reconstitution after alpha-beta-depleted transplantation in children. A few counts support this clonotype. Antigen: not known. Unique molecular identifiers were incorporated into the prepared TCRbeta library. TCRdb itself ran the PCR reads through MiXCR, one entry per CDR3 protein. This table has more than 300,000 distinct CDR3 sequences, roughly 17% appearing once. Study-wide findings and caveats: Surviving thymic progenitors and recipient T cells were the source of high TCRbeta diversity at day 60 in some patients.

Material: PBMCs, mostly from graft donor cells, obtained 360 days after TCRalphabeta/CD19-depleted stem cell transplant. The source is a male patient aged 2 to 10 who had a stem cell transplant for acute lymphoblastic leukemia, so the T cells may come from the graft donor.

In nucleotides, the CDR3 is TGTGCCAGCAGTCCAACTACCAGGCGGGAGGGCCGCGACGAGCAGTACTTC. It translates to CASSPTTRREGRDEQYF. The V call is TRBV28, the J call TRBJ2-7; 9 bases align to TRBD2. The CDR3 contains 17 residues. V lost 5 bases to trimming and J lost 5 bases; unmatched junction nucleotides: 16. Germline loops: CDR1 MDHEN, CDR2 SYDVKM.